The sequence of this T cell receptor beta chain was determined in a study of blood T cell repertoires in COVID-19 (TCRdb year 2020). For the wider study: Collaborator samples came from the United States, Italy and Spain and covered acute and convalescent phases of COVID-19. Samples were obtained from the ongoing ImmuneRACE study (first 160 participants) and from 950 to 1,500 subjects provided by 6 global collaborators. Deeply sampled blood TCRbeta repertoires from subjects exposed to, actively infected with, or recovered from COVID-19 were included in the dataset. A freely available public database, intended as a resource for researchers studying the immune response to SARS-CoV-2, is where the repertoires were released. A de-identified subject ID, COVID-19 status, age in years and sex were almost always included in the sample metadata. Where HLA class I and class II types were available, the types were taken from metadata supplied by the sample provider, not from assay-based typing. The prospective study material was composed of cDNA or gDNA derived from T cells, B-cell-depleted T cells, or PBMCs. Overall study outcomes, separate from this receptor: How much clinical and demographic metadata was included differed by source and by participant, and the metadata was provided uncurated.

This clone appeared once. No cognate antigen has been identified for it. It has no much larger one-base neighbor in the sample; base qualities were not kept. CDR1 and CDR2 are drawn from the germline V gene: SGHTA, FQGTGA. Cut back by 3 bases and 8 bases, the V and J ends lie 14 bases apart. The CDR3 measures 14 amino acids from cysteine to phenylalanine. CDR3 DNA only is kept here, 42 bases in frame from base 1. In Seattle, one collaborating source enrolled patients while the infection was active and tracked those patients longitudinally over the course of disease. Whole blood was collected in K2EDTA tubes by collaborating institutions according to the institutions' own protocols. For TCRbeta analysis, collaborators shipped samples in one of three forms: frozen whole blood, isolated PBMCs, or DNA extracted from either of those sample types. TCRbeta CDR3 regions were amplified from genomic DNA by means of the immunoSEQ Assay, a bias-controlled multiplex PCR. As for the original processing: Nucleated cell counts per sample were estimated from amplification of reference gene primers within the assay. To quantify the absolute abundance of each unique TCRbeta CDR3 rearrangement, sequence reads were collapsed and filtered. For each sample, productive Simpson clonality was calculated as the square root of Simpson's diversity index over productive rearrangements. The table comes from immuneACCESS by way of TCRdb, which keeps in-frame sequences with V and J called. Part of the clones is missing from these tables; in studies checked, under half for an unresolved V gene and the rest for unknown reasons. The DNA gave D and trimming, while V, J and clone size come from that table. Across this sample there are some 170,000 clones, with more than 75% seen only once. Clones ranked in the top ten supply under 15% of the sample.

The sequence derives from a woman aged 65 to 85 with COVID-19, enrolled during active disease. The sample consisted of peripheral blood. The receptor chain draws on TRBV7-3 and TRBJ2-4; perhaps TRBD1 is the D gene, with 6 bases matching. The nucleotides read TGTGCCAGCAGCTTTTCAGGGGCTGGGGACATTCAGTACTTC. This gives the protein CASSFSGAGDIQYF.